A single TCR beta chain is shown here with its context. In germline, CDR1 is KGHSH, CDR2 LQKENI. The V end lost 6 bases, the J end lost 4 bases, and 19 bases lay between the germline ends. This CDR3 comprises 16 residues. This record belongs to a study of blood T cell repertoires in COVID-19. Across the study: The United States, Italy and Spain were the sources of the acute and convalescent COVID-19 samples.

Source study methods: Reference gene primer amplification gave nucleated cell count estimates. Produced via immunoSEQ multiplex PCR; TCRdb's table is partial and in-frame only. The DNA gave D and trimming, while V, J and clone size come from that table. The table records 200,000 to 300,000 clones, about 91% of them present only once. The chain is built from TRBV18 and TRBJ2-1, with D possibly being TRBD2 (5 bases). The sample taken for sequencing was peripheral blood. This receptor was taken from a young adult with COVID-19, enrolled during active disease. In nucleotides, the CDR3 is TGTGCCAGCTCTCCGGACTCGCGGTGGGGATACAATGAGCAGTTCTTC. It codes for CASSPDSRWGYNEQFF.